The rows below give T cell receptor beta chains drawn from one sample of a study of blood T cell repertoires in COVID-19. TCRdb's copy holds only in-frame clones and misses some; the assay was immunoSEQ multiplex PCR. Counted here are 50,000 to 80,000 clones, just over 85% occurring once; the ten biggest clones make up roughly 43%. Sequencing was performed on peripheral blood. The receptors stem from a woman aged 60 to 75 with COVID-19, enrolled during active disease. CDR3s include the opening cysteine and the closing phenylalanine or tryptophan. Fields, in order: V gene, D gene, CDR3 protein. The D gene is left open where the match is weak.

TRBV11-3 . CASSPGLLASETQYF
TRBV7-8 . CASSLRLEREDYGYTF
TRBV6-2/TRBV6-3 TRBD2 CASSPGTSVDTQYF
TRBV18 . CASSRAPVIRDSGNTIYF
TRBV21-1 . CASSKCGQGIGGSNQPQHF